The 4 T cell receptor beta chains presented below share a single source sample, sequenced in a study. TCRdb re-analysed the RT-PCR reads in MiXCR, keeping a single row per CDR3 protein. The repertoire holds around 700,000 distinct CDR3 sequences, more than 13% seen once, with 3.6% in the top ten. The specimen sequenced was memory CD4+ T cells from blood. The receptor source for this set is a female donor in good health, serving as a healthy control.

J is TRBJ1-1 and V is TRBV20-1; D may be TRBD1 (5 bases). The CDR3 runs 15 residues. Trimming shortened V by 0 bases and J by 3 bases, and 14 bases separated the two germline ends. Germline lookup yields CDR1 DFQATT and CDR2 SNEGSKA (reference sequence). The CDR3 protein is CSARDSQGWDTEAFF. In DNA, the CDR3 is TGCAGTGCTAGAGACAGTCAGGGTTGGGACACTGAAGCTTTCTTT.

The chain employs TRBV27 and TRBJ2-5; no definite D call. This CDR3 has 16 amino acids. V was pared by 5 bases and J by 5 bases, with 21 bases between. Germline CDR1 MNHEY, CDR2 SMNVEV (reference sequence). DNA of the CDR3: TGTGCCAGCAGTCCACTCTCGGTAGGGTCTTGGGAGACCCAGTACTTC. This translates into CASSPLSVGSWETQYF.

In its sample, this clonotype was seen many times. This rearrangement joins TRBV29-1 to TRBJ2-3, with D unresolved. This CDR3 has 12 amino acids. The V end was cut by 0 bases, the J end by 9 bases, with 10 bases between. Per germline, CDR1 SQVTM and CDR2 ANQGSEA. The CDR3, as DNA: TGCAGCGTTGAAGATACAGAAAGAACGCAGTATTTT. Translation gives CSVEDTERTQYF.

To note about this clonotype: A read error may explain this, as a much larger clone is one base away. The rearrangement uses TRBV12-3 or TRBV12-4 and TRBJ1-6; D call uncertain. This CDR3 spans 13 amino acids. The CDR3 is CASGRVDSSPIHF. The CDR3 coding sequence is TGTGCCAGCGGACGCGTAGATAGTTCACCCATCCACTTT.